This is a list of T cell receptor beta chains from one sample in a study of blood T cell repertoires in COVID-19. Profiling relied on immunoSEQ multiplex PCR, and the TCRdb table lists in-frame clones only, not all of them. In the table there are about 440,000 clones, approximately 89% of which are singletons. The sequencing input was peripheral blood. The receptor set was obtained from a woman aged 45-65 years with COVID-19, enrolled during active disease. The CDR3 runs from the conserved cysteine through the conserved F or W. The order of the fields is clone size, V gene, CDR3 protein. Not all rows give a size; the values are once, few, many and, for expanded clones, a class.

NA TRBV3-1/TRBV3-2 CASSHERTSAYQNIQYF
NA TRBV28 CASSPDSGGPLSTQYF
NA TRBV5-1 CASSPSRGGNTDTQYF
NA TRBV7-9 CASSLERLAGQFF
NA TRBV9 CASSVVGAGGFSSYNEQFF
NA TRBV11-2 CASARGNTEAFF
NA TRBV11-2 CASSSKRTGSGNTIYF
NA TRBV11-1 CASSFRANYGYTF
NA TRBV5-4 CASSPPGSNYGYTF
few TRBV5-1 CASSPDGGKNTIYF
NA TRBV27 CASSPGQDYEQYF
NA TRBV3-1/TRBV3-2 CASSQDSRVDGYTF
NA TRBV18 CASSQRQAKDGYTF
NA TRBV3-1/TRBV3-2 CASSQGDRRNYGYTF
NA TRBV11-2 CASSFAPQANGELFF